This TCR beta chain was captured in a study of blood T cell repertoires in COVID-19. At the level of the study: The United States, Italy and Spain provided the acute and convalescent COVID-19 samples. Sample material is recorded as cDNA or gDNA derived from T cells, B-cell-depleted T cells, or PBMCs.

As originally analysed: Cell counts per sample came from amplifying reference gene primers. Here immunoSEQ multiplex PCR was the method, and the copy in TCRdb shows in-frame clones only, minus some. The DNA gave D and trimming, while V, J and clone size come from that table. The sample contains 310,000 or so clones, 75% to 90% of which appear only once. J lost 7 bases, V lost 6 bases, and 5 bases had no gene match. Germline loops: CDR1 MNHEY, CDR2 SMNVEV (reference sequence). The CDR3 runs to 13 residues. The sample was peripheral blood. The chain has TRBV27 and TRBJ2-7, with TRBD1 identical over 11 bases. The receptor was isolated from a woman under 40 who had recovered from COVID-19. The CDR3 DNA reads TGTGCCAGCAGCGGACAGGGGGCGAGGGAGCAGTACTTC. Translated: CASSGQGAREQYF.